Listed here is a single TCR beta chain. A junction boundary mismatches the germline segment, possibly from a read error. The CDR3 extends over 13 amino acids. Per the germline V gene, CDR1 is MNHNY and CDR2 is SVGAGI (reference sequence). Libraries were prepared by immunoSEQ multiplex PCR; TCRdb keeps only in-frame clonotypes and omits some of them. The data hold approximately 250,000 clones, with 75% to 85% observed a single time. The record originates from a study of blood T cell repertoires in COVID-19. The TCR sequence derives from a man aged 35-49 years who had recovered from COVID-19. The V gene is TRBV6-6, the J gene TRBJ1-2; 7 bases map to TRBD1. The material sequenced was peripheral blood. The CDR3 is CASRSDRVYSYTF. The CDR3, as DNA: TGTGCCAGCAGATCCGACAGGGTCTATAGCTACACCTTC.